This TCR beta chain emerged from a study of blood T cell repertoires in COVID-19. Followed longitudinally, the Seattle patients had been enrolled during active infection. The J segment lost 2 bases and the V segment lost 4 bases, leaving 2 bases of the junction unmatched. This CDR3 has 15 residues. Germline V gene lookup returns CDR1 LGHNA and CDR2 YSLEER. In the source study's methods: Reference gene primer amplification gave nucleated cell count estimates. TCRdb's copy holds only in-frame clones and misses some; the assay was immunoSEQ multiplex PCR. V and J calls and clone size are copied from that table; D and trimming were computed from the DNA. The sample gives 250,000 to 400,000 clones, about 91% of which show up once; 1.5% to 2% is in the top ten.

Sequenced input: peripheral blood. The chain couples TRBV4-3 to TRBJ1-3, with 10 bases that match TRBD1. The TCR sequence derives from a young woman with COVID-19, enrolled during active disease. CDR3 protein: CASSPGTGAGNTIYF. CDR3 sequence (DNA): TGCGCCAGCAGCCCAGGGACAGGGGCTGGAAACACCATATATTTT.